A single TCR beta chain is shown here with its context. This clonotype was counted many times. It has no known antigen specificity. No base qualities exist here, and no much larger clone lies one base off it. This specimen belongs to a study of neurological immune-mediated disorders (dated by TCRdb to about 2019). Study-wide context: Among the roughly 35 multiple sclerosis patients, approximately 31 had relapsing-remitting MS and 3 had secondary progressive MS. The cohort comprised 68 subjects: 15 or so HAM/TSP patients, 35 or so multiple sclerosis patients and around 20 healthy controls. Longitudinal HAM/TSP and healthy donors had 3 time-points each (3-40 month intervals). Alongside PBMC samples, the set of some 97 TCR-beta libraries contained longitudinal samples, technical triplicates, and paired CD4+ and CD8+ T-cell subsets that had been sorted. The study compared peripheral blood TCR-beta repertoires of HTLV-I-associated myelopathy (HAM/TSP) patients, multiple sclerosis patients and healthy controls using UMI-based sequencing. The paper's findings and limits, for the study overall: Across subjects, expanded clones never shared an identical CDR3 amino acid sequence, which suggests that the TCR-beta repertoires in every group were private. No association of the MS cluster with clinical or MRI features was observed, and the need for larger cohorts was stated by the authors. TCR clonal expansion was highest in HAM/TSP patients and lowest in MS patients, with MS patients falling below even healthy controls. Phylogenetic analysis grouped repertoires from 18 of 34 MS patients into a cluster of related CDR3 sequences, suggesting a possible repertoire-level signature.

At the junction V is shortened by 0 bases and J by 4 bases, with 10 bases in between. Measured from the cysteine to the phenylalanine, the CDR3 is 15 residues long. Only the CDR3 region is kept as DNA, spanning 45 bases read in frame from base 1. For CDR1 and CDR2, the germline V gene (reference sequence) lists LGHDT and YNNKEL. cDNA synthesis used template-switch 5'RACE with a primer carrying a 10-nucleotide random unique molecular identifier tagging each TCR transcript. Over 180 million TCR-beta sequences, covering 15-18 subjects, were produced in each sequencing run. The RNeasy kit was used to extract total RNA. The KAPA Real-time Library Amplification kit was used to amplify TCR-beta VDJ regions with primers targeting the TCR constant region and the 5'RACE anchor. A first PCR added sample indexes and Illumina adaptors, and a second PCR then raised library yield. The roughly 650 bp TCR product was size-selected on a 2% E-gel SizeSelection system after Ampure bead purification. Before pooling, library quality was checked on a Bioanalyzer, concentration was measured with Qubit, and libraries were quantified with the Kapa Library Quantification kit. An Illumina HiSeq 2500 was used to sequence the libraries paired-end at 2 x 150 bp. To increase sequence diversity, about 23-32% phiX was spiked into each library pool. The authors' analysis ran thus. The quality-filtered reads were processed with the UMI-based MiGEC pipeline, whose error correction step removed more than 80% of the raw TCR sequences. IMGT germline references were used for alignment of VDJ genes, and clonotypes were defined by a unique CDR3 amino acid sequence together with V-J genes. VDJtools evaluated clonal expansion, Shannon diversity and CDR3 relatedness (CalcPairwiseDistances, ClusterSamples); CLCbio workbench built phylogenetic trees. Expanded clones were defined as having at least 8 unique UMIs, based on coefficient-of-variation modelling across technical triplicates. TCRdb ran its own pipeline on the public reads, namely fastp trimming at Q25 and MiXCR clone calling, and kept in-frame beta chains. Identical CDR3 proteins give one entry, which carries the most common genes and DNA. In this record, the V and J calls reflect TCRdb's handling and not the investigators' own analysis. This sample is represented by tens of thousands of distinct CDR3 sequences; about 5% of them were singletons. 7.9% of the sample is in the top ten clones.

In light of the paper, this sample's time point label describes: longitudinal time-point 2. For unsorted PBMC libraries, 2 million PBMCs were used after storage in RNAlater at -80 degrees C until RNA extraction. The multiple sclerosis patients were enrolled in a US clinical protocol that evaluated disease progression with magnetic resonance imaging. Peripheral blood was subjected to Ficoll-Hypaque density gradient centrifugation to isolate PBMCs, which were then cryopreserved in liquid nitrogen. The sequence was obtained from an older woman with multiple sclerosis. Input material: PBMCs. The chain was built from TRBV3-1 and TRBJ1-3; no D gene is confidently identified. This receptor carries the CDR3 CASSQEMQGGNTIYF. The DNA sequence is given as TGTGCCAGCAGCCAAGAAATGCAAGGCGGAAACACCATATATTTT. The CDR3 plus the reference TRBV3-1 and TRBJ1-3 genes for the other parts give the full variable domain: DTAVSQTPKYLVTQMGNDKSIKCEQNLGHDTMYWYKQDSKKFLKIMFSYNNKELIINETVPNRFSPKSPDKAHLNLHINSLELGDSAVYFCASSQEMQGGNTIYFGEGSWLTVV.